The 11 T cell receptor beta chains presented below share a single source sample, sequenced in a study of cytomegalovirus exposure and HLA in healthy donors. The data were produced by immunoSEQ multiplex PCR, yet TCRdb's version contains in-frame clones alone and is incomplete. The top ten clones hold less than 7% of a sample with 140,000 or so clones, approximately 90% of them seen once. Sample: PBMCs. The receptors originated from a woman younger than 45 in good health and CMV-seropositive.

This clone was seen a handful of times. The chain links TRBV7-9 to TRBJ1-2; the D is unclear. The V and J ends lost 5 bases and 3 bases respectively, with 10 bases between them. The germline V gene has CDR1 SEHNR and CDR2 FQNEAQ (reference sequence). The CDR3 has 13 amino acids. This CDR3 reads CASSITVDYGYTF. CDR3 bases: TGTGCCAGCAGCATCACAGTGGACTATGGCTACACCTTC. Filled out from reference TRBV7-9 and TRBJ1-2, the complete variable domain reads DTGVSQNPRHKITKRGQNVTFRCDPISEHNRLYWYRQTLGQGPEFLTYFQNEAQLEKSRLLSDRFSAERPKGSFSTLEIQRTEQGDSAMYLCASSITVDYGYTFGSGTRLTVV.

The gene calls are TRBV2 and TRBJ2-7, with 8 nucleotides matching TRBD2. The CDR3 sequence is 12 residues long. The trim removed 10 bases at V and 5 bases at J, leaving 7 bases unmatched. CDR1 and CDR2 from the germline V gene are SNHLY and FYNNEI. In DNA, the CDR3 is TGTGCCATTTTGGTCGGGGGGGACGAGCAGTACTTC. Amino acids: CAILVGGDEQYF.

The chain has TRBV2 and TRBJ2-3; 11 bases line up with TRBD2. The CDR3 consists of 17 residues. J lost 2 bases, V lost 4 bases, and 8 bases had no gene match. Per germline, CDR1 SNHLY and CDR2 FYNNEI. The CDR3 DNA is TGTGCCAGCAGTGGCCCCTCGACTAGCGGGGCCACAGATACGCAGTATTTT. Its translation is CASSGPSTSGATDTQYF.

This chain connects TRBV19 to TRBJ1-3; perhaps TRBD1 as D (5 bases). V lost 5 bases and J lost 0, with 8 bases in between. The CDR3 has 14 amino acids. The germline V gene encodes CDR1 LNHDA and CDR2 SQIVND (reference sequence). This CDR3 reads CASSPGDSGNTIYF. The CDR3 coding sequence is TGTGCCAGTAGTCCGGGGGACTCTGGAAACACCATATATTTT.

The gene calls are TRBV9 and TRBJ2-1; D perhaps matches TRBD2 (5 bases). Germline-derived CDR1 and CDR2 are SGDLS and YYNGEE. The germline V and J ends were trimmed by 0 bases and 6 bases, with 13 bases remaining between them. This CDR3 contains 15 residues. CDR3 protein: CASSVAFTGSNEQFF. For the CDR3, the DNA is TGTGCCAGCAGCGTAGCTTTTACGGGGAGCAATGAGCAGTTCTTC.

DNA for the CDR3: TGTGCCAGCAGCTTAGAACAGGGCCTATATGGCTACACCTTC. It translates to CASSLEQGLYGYTF. This sequence joins TRBV11-2 and TRBJ1-2, with D possibly TRBD1 on 6 matching bases. V gave up 0 bases and J gave up 5 bases, with 10 bases separating them. CDR3 length: 14 amino acids. Germline V gene lookup returns CDR1 SGHAT and CDR2 FQNNGV.

This chain links TRBV7-9 with TRBJ2-7; D call uncertain. Trimming removed 3 bases at V and 7 bases at J, with 7 bases between. Germline V gene sequence: CDR1 SEHNR, CDR2 FQNEAQ (reference sequence). CDR3 length equals 11 residues. The CDR3 spells CASSFTTEQYF. For the CDR3, the DNA is TGTGCCAGCAGCTTCACTACGGAGCAGTACTTC.

The gene calls are TRBV7-6 and TRBJ1-3, with 8 bases fitting TRBD1. V was clipped by 5 bases and J by 3 bases; unmatched bases: 6. This CDR3 contains 15 residues. The V gene's germline CDR1 is SGHVS and CDR2 FNYEAQ. Here the CDR3 reads CASSRDRGGGNTIYF. The CDR3 DNA reads TGTGCCAGCAGCCGAGACAGGGGAGGTGGAAACACCATATATTTT.

The rearrangement joins TRBV9 to TRBJ2-1; D gene uncertain. Per germline, CDR1 SGDLS and CDR2 YYNGEE. The germline V and J ends were trimmed by 5 bases and 7 bases, with 22 bases remaining between them. The CDR3 consists of 16 residues. CDR3 loop: CASSHNFRFAENEQFF. The CDR3 region has the DNA TGTGCCAGCAGTCACAACTTTCGTTTTGCGGAGAATGAGCAGTTCTTC. The complete variable domain, with remaining parts taken from reference TRBV9 and TRBJ2-1, reads DSGVTQTPKHLITATGQRVTLRCSPRSGDLSVYWYQQSLDQGLQFLIQYYNGEERAKGNILERFSAQQFPDLHSELNLSSLELGDSALYFCASSHNFRFAENEQFFGPGTRLTVL.

The V and J genes are TRBV4-1 and TRBJ2-7, with TRBD2 matching over 9 bases. There are 15 residues in the CDR3. Germline values: CDR1 MGHRA, CDR2 YSYEKL. The J segment lost 2 bases and the V segment lost 4 bases, leaving 6 bases of the junction unmatched. CDR3 region: CASSLRTSDPYEQYF. The CDR3 nucleotides read TGCGCCAGCAGCCTCAGGACTAGCGACCCCTACGAGCAGTACTTC.

This chain connects TRBV6-1 to TRBJ1-2, with D perhaps TRBD1 (5 bases). The CDR3 contains 14 residues. Germline V gene lookup returns CDR1 MNHNS and CDR2 SASEGT. V lost 2 bases, J lost 2 bases, and 9 bases lay in between. CDR3 loop: CASSERQTNYGYTF. CDR3 sequence (DNA): TGTGCCAGCAGTGAACGACAGACAAACTATGGCTACACCTTC.